This record looks at one T cell receptor beta chain sequence and its context. The CDR3 has 17 amino acids. Germline V gene lookup returns CDR1 MNHEY and CDR2 SVGEGT. With 2 bases clipped from V and 4 bases from J, the junction kept 9 bases outside the gene matches. The data were taken from a study of blood T cell repertoires in COVID-19. Overall study context: The origin of the acute and convalescent COVID-19 samples was the United States, Italy and Spain. Sources were T cells, B-cell-depleted T cells, or PBMCs; the material itself was cDNA or gDNA.

Per the original methods: Reference gene primer amplification gave estimated nucleated cell counts. Assay: immunoSEQ multiplex PCR; the TCRdb copy retains only in-frame clones and omits some. V, J and clone size reflect that table, while D and trimming were determined from the DNA. The sample lists about 30,000 clones; about 65% were seen once. The specimen was peripheral blood. The receptor's source is a human donor in a cohort sampled during active COVID-19. The genes are TRBV6-2 or TRBV6-3 and TRBJ1-5; 9 nucleotides align to TRBD1. This CDR3 is CASSYRFGTGPNQPQHF. CDR3 bases: TGTGCCAGCAGTTACCGGTTCGGGACAGGGCCGAATCAGCCCCAGCATTTT.